This entry concerns a single T cell receptor (beta chain). The antigen is not known. The V end was cut by 4 bases, the J end by 2 bases, with 16 bases between. Germline values: CDR1 SGHDT, CDR2 YYEEEE. There are 16 residues in the CDR3. This specimen belongs to a study of T cell responses to AZD1222 COVID-19 vaccine. Sequencing used immunoSEQ multiplex PCR; TCRdb keeps in-frame clones, though not all of them. The repertoire holds fewer than 100,000 clones, with about 88% as singletons. Study results and caveats: Vaccine-related CD4 TCRs covered spike, predominating at 160-218 and 743-854.

The material was peripheral blood, obtained on day 0 of AZD1222 vaccination. This clonotype was sampled from an adult in good health. The V and J genes are TRBV5-6 and TRBJ1-3; weak D call: TRBD1 (6 bases). In nucleotides, the CDR3 is TGTGCCAGCAGCGAGGGGGTTTGGGGCCCTGGAAACACCATATATTTT. As protein: CASSEGVWGPGNTIYF.